Sequencing of this T cell receptor (beta chain) was carried out in a study of blood T cell repertoires in COVID-19. Study-wide context: Specimens from acute and convalescent COVID-19 originated in the United States, Italy and Spain. T cells, B-cell-depleted T cells, or PBMCs provided the cDNA or gDNA that served as material.

Per the authors' pipeline: Quantification of nucleated cells was approximated via reference gene primer amplification. Assay: immunoSEQ multiplex PCR; the TCRdb copy retains only in-frame clones and omits some. Clone size and V and J calls were adopted from that table, with D and trimming inferred from the DNA. The table lists fewer than 120,000 clones, around four fifths of them singletons. This CDR3 is 14 amino acids long. V was pared by 4 bases and J by 4 bases, with 12 bases between. Germline V gives CDR1 MNHEY, CDR2 SVGAGI. Specimen: peripheral blood. This receptor was taken from a woman in her sixties or seventies with acute or convalescent COVID-19. The rearrangement links TRBV6-5 to TRBJ2-3, with D perhaps TRBD2 (6 bases). The CDR3 spells CASSSGTGADTQYF. CDR3 DNA: TGTGCCAGCAGTTCTGGGACTGGGGCAGATACGCAGTATTTT.